Listed below are T cell receptor beta chains from one sample, sequenced in a study of blood T cells in healthy people across ages. TCRdb re-called the 5' RACE reads through MiXCR, storing one row per CDR3 protein. The profile shows over 550,000 distinct CDR3 sequences, 25% to 35% of them singletons. Input material: blood. All receptors come from a woman older than 75 in good health. Both conserved end residues are part of each CDR3. The D gene is left open where the match is weak. Not every row has a clone size; where given, it reads once, few, many or a size class.

size	V	J	D	DNA	CDR3
many	TRBV4-2	TRBJ2-1	TRBD1	TGTGCCAGCAGTCTTGGACAGGGGTGGGAGAATGAGCAGTTCTTC	CASSLGQGWENEQFF
many	TRBV5-1	TRBJ2-4	TRBD2	TGCGCCAGCAGACGCACAGTCTCGGGACTAGTGGATTCAGCCAAAAACATTCAGTACTTC	CASRRTVSGLVDSAKNIQYF
-	TRBV9	TRBJ2-7	TRBD1	TGTGCCAGCAGCGGAGGACAGGGGACGAATGAGCAGTACTTC	CASSGGQGTNEQYF
-	TRBV20-1	TRBJ2-3	-	TGCAGTGCTATAAGCGCGACCCAATTCACAGATACGCAGTATTTT	CSAISATQFTDTQYF
few	TRBV5-1	TRBJ2-1	-	TGCGCCAGCAGCTTGGTTATAGGGGGTGAGCAGTTCTTC	CASSLVIGGEQFF
few	TRBV6-1	TRBJ1-6	-	TGTGCCAGCAGTGATACGACAGCGTATTCACCCCTCCACTTT	CASSDTTAYSPLHF
-	TRBV20-1	TRBJ1-2	-	TGCAGTGCTATCATTATAGCTAACTATGGCTACACCTTC	CSAIIIANYGYTF
many	TRBV15	TRBJ1-2	-	TGTGCCACCAGCAGAGATCGGGCGGATAACTATGGCTACACCTTC	CATSRDRADNYGYTF
-	TRBV12-3/TRBV12-4	TRBJ2-1	TRBD1	TGTGCCAGCAGTTTCCCCGGGACAGGGGGTCGGGCTGAGCAGTTCTTC	CASSFPGTGGRAEQFF
many	TRBV12-3/TRBV12-4	TRBJ1-6	TRBD1	TGTGCCAGCAGTTTTGAGGGGGCAAGTAATTCACCCCTCCACTTT	CASSFEGASNSPLHF
-	TRBV7-3	TRBJ2-2	-	TGTGCCAGCCGGGACAAGAACACCGGGGAGCTGTTTTTT	CASRDKNTGELFF
few	TRBV20-1	TRBJ2-5	TRBD1	TGCAGTGCTATCTCCGGGACAGAAGAGACCCAGTACTTC	CSAISGTEETQYF
-	TRBV5-1	TRBJ1-1	TRBD1	TGCGCCAGCAGCCCGTCGACAGGGTTGAACACTGAAGCTTTCTTT	CASSPSTGLNTEAFF
once	TRBV4-3	TRBJ1-2	TRBD1	TGCGCCAGCAGCCAAGGCCCCGGCCGAGGACAGGGGATGGATGGCTACACCTTC	CASSQGPGRGQGMDGYTF
many	TRBV9	TRBJ1-2	-	TGTGCCAGCAGCGTAAGCAGGAATGGCTACACCTTC	CASSVSRNGYTF
few	TRBV3-1	TRBJ1-4	TRBD1	TGTGCCAGCAGCCTGAACCCAGGGGGCGATGAAAAACTGTTTTTT	CASSLNPGGDEKLFF
many	TRBV18	TRBJ2-7	TRBD1	TGTGCCAGCTCACCACCGACAGGGGGCACGACCTACGAGCAGTACTTC	CASSPPTGGTTYEQYF
many	TRBV5-1	TRBJ2-7	-	TGCGCCAGCAGAACGGAGACAGTTACCTACGAGCAGTACTTC	CASRTETVTYEQYF
-	TRBV18	TRBJ1-1	-	TGTGCCAGCTCCCCGGTCGGGGCTAGAATGAACACTGAAGCTTTCTTT	CASSPVGARMNTEAFF
few	TRBV9	TRBJ1-1	-	TGTGCCAGCAGCGTAGAGACAGACACTGAAGCTTTCTTT	CASSVETDTEAFF
few	TRBV6-2/TRBV6-3	TRBJ2-7	-	TGTGCCAGCAGTTACACAGGGCAGTCCCTCGAGCAGTACTTC	CASSYTGQSLEQYF
few	TRBV19	TRBJ1-2	-	TGTGCCAGTAGTATTGTATCCGGGCCTAACTATGGCTACACCTTC	CASSIVSGPNYGYTF
many	TRBV2	TRBJ2-3	-	TGTGCCAGCAGTGAAAGAGCGACAGGACGCACAGATACGCAGTATTTT	CASSERATGRTDTQYF
many	TRBV14	TRBJ1-1	-	TGTGCCAGCAGCCAAGATTTACGGGGGGTCACTGAAGCTTTCTTT	CASSQDLRGVTEAFF
-	TRBV7-9	TRBJ1-2	-	TGTGCCAGCAGCATAGGCTGGGATGGTGCAGCGATTAACTATGGCTACACCTTC	CASSIGWDGAAINYGYTF
few	TRBV5-1	TRBJ1-2	-	TGCGCCAGCAGCTCACTTGGGCCGGACGGTGGCTACACCTTC	CASSSLGPDGGYTF
-	TRBV20-1	TRBJ2-7	-	TGCAGTGCTAGAGATACCAGGGGGAGGATCTACGAGCAGTACTTC	CSARDTRGRIYEQYF
-	TRBV2	TRBJ2-3	TRBD2	TGTGCCAGCAAGGAAATGACTAGCGGGGGGACAGATACGCGGTATTTT	CASKEMTSGGTDTRYF
many	TRBV6-5	TRBJ2-7	-	TGTGCCACCTTCTCCTACGAGCAGTACTTC	CATFSYEQYF
many	TRBV20-1	TRBJ2-7	TRBD1	TGCAGTGCTCCAGACTTCTACACAGGGGGGAACGAGCAGTACTTC	CSAPDFYTGGNEQYF
-	TRBV20-1	TRBJ2-1	-	TGCAGTGCTAGAATAGACAATGAGCAGTTCTTC	CSARIDNEQFF